The TCR beta chain under discussion was sequenced for a study of radiotherapy plus CTLA-4 blockade in lung cancer (dated by TCRdb to 2017 to 2018). Describing the broader study: Among enrolled patients, under 20% had an objective response and about 30% reached disease control.

The method was the immunoSEQ multiplex PCR assay. Imported from immuneACCESS, the table was reduced by TCRdb to in-frame sequences with V and J called. These copies leave out some clones; in studies compared against another copy, an unresolved V gene accounts for under half, and the cause of the remainder is not known. This sample holds tens of thousands of clones; approximately 67% were observed only once. The top ten clones comprise approximately 8.6% of the sample. What the work shows at the level of the full study, not this receptor alone: After treatment with radiotherapy and ipilimumab, TCR clones that originated in tumors expanded in peripheral blood. Early dynamic changes in blood T cell clones, together with increased serum interferon-beta after radiation, were reported as the strongest predictors of response.

Based on the germline V gene, the CDR1 and CDR2 sequences are MDHEN and SYDVKM. CDR3 length: 15 amino acids, cysteine to phenylalanine. Just the 45-base CDR3 DNA is kept, in frame starting at base 1. V drops 2 bases and J drops 3 bases, leaving 13 bases in between. As for this clone: The antigen this receptor binds is unknown. No much larger clone exists at a distance of one base, and base qualities are not known.

The study evaluated CTLA-4 blockade (ipilimumab) given together with focal radiation therapy in patients who had chemo-refractory metastatic non-small-cell lung cancer. This specimen was peripheral blood, taken from a patient treated with radiotherapy plus ipilimumab. The receptor's source is a human donor with non-small cell lung cancer whose response to radiotherapy plus ipilimumab could not be evaluated. This chain joins TRBV28 to TRBJ1-1; no D segment can be confidently identified. The DNA reads TGTGCCAGCAGTTTACGGTTAACCCTGGACACTGAAGCTTTCTTT. This encodes CASSLRLTLDTEAFF. The CDR3 plus the reference TRBV28 and TRBJ1-1 genes for the other parts give the full variable domain: DVKVTQSSRYLVKRTGEKVFLECVQDMDHENMFWYRQDPGLGLRLIYFSYDVKMKEKGDIPEGYSVSREKKERFSLILESASTNQTSMYLCASSLRLTLDTEAFFGQGTRLTVV.